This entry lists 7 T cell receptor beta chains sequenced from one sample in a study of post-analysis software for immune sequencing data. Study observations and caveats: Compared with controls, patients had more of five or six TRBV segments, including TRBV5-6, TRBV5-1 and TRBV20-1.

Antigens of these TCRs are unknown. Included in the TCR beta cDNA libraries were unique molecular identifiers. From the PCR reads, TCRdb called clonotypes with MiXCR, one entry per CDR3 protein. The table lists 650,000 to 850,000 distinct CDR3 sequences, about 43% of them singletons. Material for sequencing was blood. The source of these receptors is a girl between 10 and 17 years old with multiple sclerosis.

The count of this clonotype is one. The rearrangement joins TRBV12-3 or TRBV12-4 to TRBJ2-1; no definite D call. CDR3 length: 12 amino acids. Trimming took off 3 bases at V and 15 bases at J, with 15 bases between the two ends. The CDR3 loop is CASSFIGSAGFF. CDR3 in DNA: TGTGCCAGCAGTTTTATAGGCTCAGCTGGGTTCTTC.

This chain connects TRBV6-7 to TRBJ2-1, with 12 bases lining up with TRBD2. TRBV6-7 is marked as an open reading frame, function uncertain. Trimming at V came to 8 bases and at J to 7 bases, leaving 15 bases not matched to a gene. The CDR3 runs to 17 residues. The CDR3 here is CASPTSGRNRTGNEQFF. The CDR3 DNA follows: TGTGCCAGCCCGACTAGCGGGAGAAATAGGACGGGGAATGAGCAGTTCTTC.

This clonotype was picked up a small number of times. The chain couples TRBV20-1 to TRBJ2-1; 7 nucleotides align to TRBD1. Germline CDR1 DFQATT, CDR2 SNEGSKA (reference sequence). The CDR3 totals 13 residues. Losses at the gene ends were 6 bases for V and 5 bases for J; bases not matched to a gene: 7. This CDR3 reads CSAPGTADNEQFF. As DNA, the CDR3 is TGCAGTGCCCCCGGGACAGCTGACAATGAGCAGTTCTTC.

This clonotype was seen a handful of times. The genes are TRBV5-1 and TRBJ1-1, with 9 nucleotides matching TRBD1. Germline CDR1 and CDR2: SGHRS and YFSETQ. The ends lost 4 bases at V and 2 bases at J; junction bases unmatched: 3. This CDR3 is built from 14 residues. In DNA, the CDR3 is TGCGCCAGCAGCGGGGGACAGGGTAACACTGAAGCTTTCTTT. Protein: CASSGGQGNTEAFF.

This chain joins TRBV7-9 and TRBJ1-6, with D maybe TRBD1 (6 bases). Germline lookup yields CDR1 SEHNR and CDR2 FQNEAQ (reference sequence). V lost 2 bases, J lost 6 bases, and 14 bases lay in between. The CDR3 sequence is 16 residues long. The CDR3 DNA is TGTGCCAGCAGCTTACTCACAGGGATGGGTAATTCACCCCTCCACTTT. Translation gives CASSLLTGMGNSPLHF.

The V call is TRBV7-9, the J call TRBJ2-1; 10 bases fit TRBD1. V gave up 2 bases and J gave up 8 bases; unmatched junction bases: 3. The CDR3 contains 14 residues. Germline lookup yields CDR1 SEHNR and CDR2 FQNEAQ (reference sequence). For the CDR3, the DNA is TGTGCCAGCAGCTTATCGGACAGGGGGGATGAGCAGTTCTTC. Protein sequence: CASSLSDRGDEQFF.

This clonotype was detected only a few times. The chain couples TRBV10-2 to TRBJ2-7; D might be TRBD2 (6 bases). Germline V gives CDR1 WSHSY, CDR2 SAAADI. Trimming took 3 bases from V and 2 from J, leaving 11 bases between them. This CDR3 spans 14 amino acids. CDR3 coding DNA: TGCGCCAGCAGTGACCCGGGACTGCCCTACGAGCAGTACTTC. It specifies CASSDPGLPYEQYF.